The source of this T cell receptor beta chain is a study of T cells expressing NK-cell markers. TCRdb reanalyzed the 5' RACE reads, giving one entry per CDR3 protein sequence and no DNA. Recorded for this sample: tens of thousands of distinct CDR3 sequences. The V gene's germline CDR1 is SGHRS and CDR2 YFSETQ. The CDR3 is made up of 14 amino acids. J is TRBJ2-3 and V is TRBV5-1. Sequencing was performed on blood T cells: a sorted CD56 or NKG2C T cell subset, CD4+ or CD8+ T cells, or bulk PBMC T cells (not recorded which). This clonotype originated in a woman between 18 and 70 years old in good health. The chain's CDR3 is CASSLDKNTDTQYF.